A single sample is the source of the 21 T cell receptor beta chains below, sequenced in a study of post-analysis software for immune sequencing data. The TCR beta cDNA libraries contained unique molecular identifiers. One entry per CDR3 protein results from TCRdb running MiXCR on the PCR reads. The sample carries 150,000 to 200,000 distinct CDR3 sequences, under 40% recorded once. The source material was blood, sampled after autologous hematopoietic stem cell transplantation. The receptors were sampled from a girl aged 10 to 17 with multiple sclerosis.

This chain connects TRBV4-3 to TRBJ2-1; D is unresolved. CDR3 length: 15 amino acids. Between the trimmed V and J ends, which lost 1 base and 1 base, there was a span of 8 bases. Germline CDR1 LGHNA, CDR2 YSLEER. CDR3 residues: CASSQGSFSYNEQFF. CDR3 nucleotide sequence: TGCGCCAGCAGCCAAGGGTCTTTTTCCTACAATGAGCAGTTCTTC.

This chain connects TRBV28 to TRBJ2-7, with 9 bases fitting TRBD1. Germline V gene lookup returns CDR1 MDHEN and CDR2 SYDVKM. V gave up 5 bases and J gave up 0 bases; unmatched junction bases: 14. The CDR3 spans 18 residues. The CDR3 sequence: CASSPSLGPGQGSYEQYF. The CDR3 nucleotides read TGTGCCAGCAGTCCGAGTTTAGGCCCGGGACAGGGCTCCTACGAGCAGTACTTC.

This clonotype was seen ten or more times. The V call is TRBV29-1, the J call TRBJ2-3; D perhaps matches TRBD1 (5 bases). The V end lost 2 bases, the J end lost 4 bases, and 7 bases lay between the germline ends. Germline CDR1 SQVTM, CDR2 ANQGSEA. CDR3 length: 12 amino acids. The chain's CDR3 is CSVEWGSDTQYF. CDR3 nucleotides: TGCAGCGTTGAATGGGGCTCAGATACGCAGTATTTT.

The rearrangement joins TRBV7-2 to TRBJ2-7; D is tentatively TRBD1 or TRBD2 (6 bases each). Germline values: CDR1 SGHTA, CDR2 FQGNSA. V shed 5 bases and J shed 5 bases, with 16 bases lying between them. The CDR3 sequence is 14 residues long. CDR3 DNA: TGTGCCAGCAGCCTAGGGTCCGGGGGCGACGAGCAGTACTTC. Translated, it gives CASSLGSGGDEQYF.

V usage is TRBV12-3 or TRBV12-4 and J usage is TRBJ2-7; 7 bases fit TRBD1. The CDR3 is made up of 13 amino acids. The ends lost 5 bases at V and 4 bases at J; junction bases unmatched: 5. Here the CDR3 reads CASSPSTGYEQYF. CDR3 in DNA: TGTGCCAGCAGTCCCTCGACAGGGTACGAGCAGTACTTC.

The CDR3 DNA reads as TGTGCCAGCAGCTTAGAGTCAGGGTCCTATGGCTACACCTTC. It specifies CASSLESGSYGYTF. The chain is built from TRBV7-2 and TRBJ1-2; the D gene is possibly TRBD1 (5 bases). The CDR3 runs 14 residues. CDR1 is SGHTA, CDR2 FQGNSA, per germline. Between the trimmed V and J ends, which lost 1 base and 4 bases, there was a span of 10 bases.

The genes are TRBV5-6 and TRBJ2-5; the D is unclear. Germline V lookup: CDR1 SGHDT, CDR2 YYEEEE. This CDR3 comprises 12 residues. The V end lost 3 bases, the J end lost 2 bases, and 5 bases lay between the germline ends. CDR3 protein: CASSWGQETQYF. The CDR3, as DNA: TGTGCCAGCAGCTGGGGACAAGAGACCCAGTACTTC. Based on the CDR3 plus reference TRBV5-6 and TRBJ2-5, the full variable domain is DAGVTQSPTHLIKTRGQQVTLRCSPKSGHDTVSWYQQALGQGPQFIFQYYEEEERQRGNFPDRFSGHQFPNYSSELNVNALLLGDSALYLCASSWGQETQYFGPGTRLLVL.

This clonotype has just a few counts. This chain connects TRBV3-1 to TRBJ1-1; 7 positions agree with TRBD1. Germline V gene sequence: CDR1 LGHDT, CDR2 YNNKEL (reference sequence). V was pared by 0 bases and J by 0 bases, with 1 base of the junction left unmatched. The CDR3 contains 15 residues. In nucleotides, the CDR3 is TGTGCCAGCAGCCAAGAGGGACAGCTGAACACTGAAGCTTTCTTT. This translates into CASSQEGQLNTEAFF. Looking up the rest from reference TRBV3-1 and TRBJ1-1 gives the full variable domain: DTAVSQTPKYLVTQMGNDKSIKCEQNLGHDTMYWYKQDSKKFLKIMFSYNNKELIINETVPNRFSPKSPDKAHLNLHINSLELGDSAVYFCASSQEGQLNTEAFFGQGTRLTVV.

CDR3 loop: CASSAGQGAGETQYF. The DNA of the CDR3 is TGTGCCAGCAGCGCAGGACAGGGGGCAGGAGAGACCCAGTACTTC. This chain joins TRBV9 and TRBJ2-5; 11 nucleotides agree with TRBD1. The CDR3 contains 15 residues. Germline values: CDR1 SGDLS, CDR2 YYNGEE. V lost 3 bases, J lost 4 bases, and 5 bases stayed unmatched.

This clonotype showed up just a few times. V gene TRBV6-6 combines with J gene TRBJ2-3; TRBD1 matches 7 bases. V lost 2 bases, J lost 6 bases, and 14 bases stayed unmatched. This CDR3 is built from 17 residues. The germline V gene encodes CDR1 MNHNY and CDR2 SVGAGI (reference sequence). CDR3 DNA: TGTGCCAGCAGTTACGCCCGACAGGGTTTTAATATGGATACGCAGTATTTT. This codes for CASSYARQGFNMDTQYF.

This rearrangement joins TRBV7-2 to TRBJ1-2; D ambiguous. V lost 1 base and J lost 6, with 9 bases in between. Germline CDR1 and CDR2: SGHTA and FQGNSA. This CDR3 region has 13 residues. CDR3 DNA sequence: TGTGCCAGCAGCTTAGGTCAGAGAAATGGCTACACCTTC. Translation gives CASSLGQRNGYTF.

The chain employs TRBV9 and TRBJ1-1; D is ambiguous. Per the germline V gene, CDR1 is SGDLS and CDR2 is YYNGEE. The germline V and J ends were trimmed by 1 base and 2 bases, with 9 bases remaining between them. The CDR3 has 14 residues. This CDR3 is CASSVLDGNTEAFF. The DNA for the CDR3 is TGTGCCAGCAGCGTATTGGACGGAAACACTGAAGCTTTCTTT.

The genes are TRBV6-5 and TRBJ1-2; no clear D gene. The germline V gene encodes CDR1 MNHEY and CDR2 SVGAGI. The CDR3 sequence is 13 residues long. With 2 bases removed from V and 2 bases from J, the gap between germline ends came to 6 bases. The CDR3 sequence: CASSYDSNYGYTF. In DNA form, the CDR3 reads TGTGCCAGCAGTTACGATTCCAACTATGGCTACACCTTC.

The chain employs TRBV29-1 and TRBJ2-7; the D is unclear. The V gene's germline CDR1 is SQVTM and CDR2 ANQGSEA. The V end lost 3 bases, the J end lost 10 bases, and 13 bases lay between the germline ends. This CDR3 region has 11 residues. The CDR3 here is CSVDGLSQQYF. In nucleotides, the CDR3 is TGCAGCGTTGATGGCTTGTCCCAACAGTACTTC.

This chain links TRBV12-3 or TRBV12-4 with TRBJ2-3; no reliable D call. V lost 5 bases, J lost 3 bases, and 6 bases lay in between. The CDR3 is 12 residues long. The CDR3 loop reads CASSVRTDTQYF. The CDR3 DNA follows: TGTGCCAGCAGTGTTAGGACAGATACGCAGTATTTT.

V is TRBV10-3 and J is TRBJ2-1; TRBD2 aligns across 7 bases. V lost 9 bases to trimming and J lost 6 bases; unmatched junction nucleotides: 2. Germline CDR1 is ENHRY and CDR2 is SYGVKD. This CDR3 contains 11 residues. The CDR3 sequence: CAMGGGNEQFF. The CDR3 DNA sequence: TGTGCCATGGGGGGGGGCAATGAGCAGTTCTTC.

This clonotype was seen a single time. Germline and junction disagree at one end, which may indicate a read error. J is TRBJ2-1 and V is TRBV6-6, with 11 bases aligning to TRBD2. Per germline, CDR1 MNHNY and CDR2 SVGAGI (reference sequence). This CDR3 has 16 residues. This CDR3 reads CASGYVAGGFKNEQLF. CDR3 bases: TGTGCCAGCGGTTACGTAGCGGGAGGGTTTAAGAATGAGCAGCTCTTC.

The chain uses TRBV7-2 and TRBJ2-1; 8 bases match TRBD2. Germline values: CDR1 SGHTA, CDR2 FQGNSA. This CDR3 has 21 amino acids. Trimming took 2 bases from V and 1 from J; bases not matched to a gene: 19. CDR3 sequence: CASSLPKVSRASGLSYNEQFF. Here the CDR3 DNA reads TGTGCCAGCAGCTTACCGAAGGTTAGCCGGGCTAGCGGGCTTTCCTACAATGAGCAGTTCTTC.

The chain couples TRBV20-1 to TRBJ1-3; possible D gene TRBD1, 5 bases. The ends were cut back, 3 bases at V and 0 bases at J, with 6 bases in the middle. Germline loops: CDR1 DFQATT, CDR2 SNEGSKA (reference sequence). The CDR3 is 13 residues long. The CDR3 DNA reads TGCAGTGCTAGGCAGGGCTCTGGAAACACCATATATTTT. It codes for CSARQGSGNTIYF.

This clonotype occurred a few times. The rearrangement joins TRBV18 to TRBJ1-4; 10 nucleotides match TRBD1. Losses at the gene ends were 1 base for V and 14 bases for J; bases not matched to a gene: 13. In germline, CDR1 is KGHSH, CDR2 LQKENI. The CDR3 sequence is 16 residues long. CDR3 sequence (DNA): TGTGCCAGCTCACCACAAAGACAGGGGGCCCTGTCAGCGCTGTTTTTT. As protein: CASSPQRQGALSALFF.

The rearrangement joins TRBV5-1 to TRBJ2-5; a weak D match, TRBD1 (6 bases). Deletions cut 4 bases from V and 4 bases from J, with 20 bases between. The length of the CDR3 is 16 residues. Per the germline V gene, CDR1 is SGHRS and CDR2 is YFSETQ. For the CDR3, the DNA is TGCGCCAGCAGCCGAATAAAACAGGGAGTAGGAGAGACCCAGTACTTC. Translated, it gives CASSRIKQGVGETQYF.